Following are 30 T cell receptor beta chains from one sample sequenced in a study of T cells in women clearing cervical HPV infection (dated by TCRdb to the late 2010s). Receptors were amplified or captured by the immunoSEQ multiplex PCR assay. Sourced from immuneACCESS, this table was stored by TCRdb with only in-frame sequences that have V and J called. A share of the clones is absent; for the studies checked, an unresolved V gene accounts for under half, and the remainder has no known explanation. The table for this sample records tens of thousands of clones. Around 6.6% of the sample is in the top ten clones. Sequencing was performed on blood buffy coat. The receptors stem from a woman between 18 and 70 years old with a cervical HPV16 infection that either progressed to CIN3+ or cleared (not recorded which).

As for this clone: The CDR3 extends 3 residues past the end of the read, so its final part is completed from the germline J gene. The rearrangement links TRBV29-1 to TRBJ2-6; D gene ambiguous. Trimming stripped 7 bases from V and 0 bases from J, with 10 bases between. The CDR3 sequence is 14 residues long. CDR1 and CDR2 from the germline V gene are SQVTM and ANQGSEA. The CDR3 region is CSATGSSGANVLTF. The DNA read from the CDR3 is TGCAGCGCAACCGGGTCCTCTGGGGCCAACGTC.

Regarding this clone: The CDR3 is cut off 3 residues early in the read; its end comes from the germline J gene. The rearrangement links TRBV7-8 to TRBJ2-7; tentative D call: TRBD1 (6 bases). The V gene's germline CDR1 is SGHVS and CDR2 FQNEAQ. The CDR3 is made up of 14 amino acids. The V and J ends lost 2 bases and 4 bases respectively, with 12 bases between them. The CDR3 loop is CASSLSEDRYEQYF. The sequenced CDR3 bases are TGTGCCAGCAGCTTATCCGAGGACAGATACGAG.

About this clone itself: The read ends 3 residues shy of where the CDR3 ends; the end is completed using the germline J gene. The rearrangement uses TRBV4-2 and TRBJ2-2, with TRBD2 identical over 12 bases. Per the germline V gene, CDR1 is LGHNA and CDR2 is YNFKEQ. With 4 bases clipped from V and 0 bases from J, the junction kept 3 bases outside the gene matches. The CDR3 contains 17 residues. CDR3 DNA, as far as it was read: TGTGCCAGCAGCCGACCTAGCGGGGGGGCGAACACCGGGGAG. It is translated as CASSRPSGGANTGE. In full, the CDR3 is CASSRPSGGANTGELFF.

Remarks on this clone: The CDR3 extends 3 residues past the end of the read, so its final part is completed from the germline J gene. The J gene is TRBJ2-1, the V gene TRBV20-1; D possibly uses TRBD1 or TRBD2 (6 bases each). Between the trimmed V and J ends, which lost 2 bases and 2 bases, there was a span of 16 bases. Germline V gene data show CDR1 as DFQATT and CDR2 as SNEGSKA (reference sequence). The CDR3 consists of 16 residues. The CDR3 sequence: CSARSRGTSTYNEQFF. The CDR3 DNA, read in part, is TGCAGTGCTAGATCCCGCGGGACAAGCACCTACAATGAG.

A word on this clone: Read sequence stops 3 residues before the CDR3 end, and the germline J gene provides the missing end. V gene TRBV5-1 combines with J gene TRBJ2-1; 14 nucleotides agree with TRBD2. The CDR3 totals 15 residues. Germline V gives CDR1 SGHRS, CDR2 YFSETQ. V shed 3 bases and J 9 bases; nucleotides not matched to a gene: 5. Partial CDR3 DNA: TGCGCCAGCAGCTGGACTAGCGGGGGGCTCGGTGAG. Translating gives CASSWTSGGLGE. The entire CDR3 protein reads CASSWTSGGLGEQFF.

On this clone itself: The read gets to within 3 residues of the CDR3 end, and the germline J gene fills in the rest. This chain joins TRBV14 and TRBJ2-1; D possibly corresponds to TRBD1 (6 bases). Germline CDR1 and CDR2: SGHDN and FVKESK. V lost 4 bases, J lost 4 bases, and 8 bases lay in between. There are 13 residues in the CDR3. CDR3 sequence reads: CASSPGQYNEQFF. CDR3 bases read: TGTGCCAGCAGCCCAGGACAGTACAATGAG.

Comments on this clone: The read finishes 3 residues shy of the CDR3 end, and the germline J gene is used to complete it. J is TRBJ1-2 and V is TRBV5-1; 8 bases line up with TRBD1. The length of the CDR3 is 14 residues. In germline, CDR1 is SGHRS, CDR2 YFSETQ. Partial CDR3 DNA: TGCGCCAGCAGAGACGACAGGGGAATGGAGGGC. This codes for CASRDDRGMEG. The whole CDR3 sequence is CASRDDRGMEGYTF.

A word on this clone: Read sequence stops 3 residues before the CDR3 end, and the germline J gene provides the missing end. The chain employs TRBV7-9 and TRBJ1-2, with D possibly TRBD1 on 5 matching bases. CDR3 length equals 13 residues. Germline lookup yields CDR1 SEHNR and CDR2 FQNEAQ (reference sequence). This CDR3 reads CASSFGGGWPYTF. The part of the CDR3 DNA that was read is TGTGCCAGCAGCTTTGGCGGGGGTTGGCCC.

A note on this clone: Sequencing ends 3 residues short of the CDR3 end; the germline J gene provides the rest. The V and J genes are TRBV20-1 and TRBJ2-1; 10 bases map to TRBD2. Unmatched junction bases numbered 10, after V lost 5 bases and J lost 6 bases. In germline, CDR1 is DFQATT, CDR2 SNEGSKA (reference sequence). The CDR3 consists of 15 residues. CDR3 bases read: TGCAGTGCTGCGGCTTGGAGCGGGGGGGCCAATGAG. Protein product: CSAAAWSGGANE. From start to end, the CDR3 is CSAAAWSGGANEQFF.

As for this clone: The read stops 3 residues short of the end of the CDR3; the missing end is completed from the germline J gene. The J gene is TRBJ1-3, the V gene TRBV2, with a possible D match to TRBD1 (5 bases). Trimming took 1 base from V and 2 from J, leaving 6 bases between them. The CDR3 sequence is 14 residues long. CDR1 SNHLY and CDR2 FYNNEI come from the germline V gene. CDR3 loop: CASSEGRAGNTIYF. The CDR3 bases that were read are TGTGCCAGCAGTGAAGGCAGGGCTGGAAACACC.

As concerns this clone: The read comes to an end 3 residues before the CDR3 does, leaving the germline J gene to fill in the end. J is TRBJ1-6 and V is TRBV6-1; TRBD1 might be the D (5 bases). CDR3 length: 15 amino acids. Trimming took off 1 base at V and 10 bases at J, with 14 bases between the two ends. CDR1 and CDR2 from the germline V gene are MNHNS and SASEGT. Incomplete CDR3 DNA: TGTGCCAGCAGTGAAGTCGGGGGGGAGGGGTCACCC. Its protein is CASSEVGGEGSP. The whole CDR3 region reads CASSEVGGEGSPLHF.

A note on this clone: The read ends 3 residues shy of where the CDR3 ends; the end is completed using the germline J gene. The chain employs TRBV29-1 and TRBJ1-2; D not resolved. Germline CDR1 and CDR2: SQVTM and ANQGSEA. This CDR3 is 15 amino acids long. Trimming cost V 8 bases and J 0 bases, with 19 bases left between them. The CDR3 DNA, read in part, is TGCAGCTTGTTGCCGCCGGGGTTCCCTAACTATGGC. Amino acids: CSLLPPGFPNYG. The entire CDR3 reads CSLLPPGFPNYGYTF.

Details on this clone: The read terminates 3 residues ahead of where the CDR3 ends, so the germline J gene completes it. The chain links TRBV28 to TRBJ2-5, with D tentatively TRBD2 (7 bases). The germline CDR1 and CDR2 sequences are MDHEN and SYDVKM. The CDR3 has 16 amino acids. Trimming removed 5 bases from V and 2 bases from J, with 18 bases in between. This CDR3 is CASSPTRGPVQETQYF. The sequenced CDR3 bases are TGTGCCAGCAGTCCTACGCGGGGGCCAGTACAAGAGACC. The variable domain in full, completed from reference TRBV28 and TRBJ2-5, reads DVKVTQSSRYLVKRTGEKVFLECVQDMDHENMFWYRQDPGLGLRLIYFSYDVKMKEKGDIPEGYSVSREKKERFSLILESASTNQTSMYLCASSPTRGPVQETQYFGPGTRLLVL.

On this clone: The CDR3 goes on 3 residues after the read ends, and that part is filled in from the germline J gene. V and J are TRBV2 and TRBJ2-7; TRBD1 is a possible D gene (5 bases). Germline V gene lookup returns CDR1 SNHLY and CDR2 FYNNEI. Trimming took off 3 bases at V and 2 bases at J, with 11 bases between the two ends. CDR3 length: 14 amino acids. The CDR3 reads CASSERRGPYEQYF. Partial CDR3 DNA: TGTGCCAGCAGTGAGCGTAGGGGTCCCTACGAG.

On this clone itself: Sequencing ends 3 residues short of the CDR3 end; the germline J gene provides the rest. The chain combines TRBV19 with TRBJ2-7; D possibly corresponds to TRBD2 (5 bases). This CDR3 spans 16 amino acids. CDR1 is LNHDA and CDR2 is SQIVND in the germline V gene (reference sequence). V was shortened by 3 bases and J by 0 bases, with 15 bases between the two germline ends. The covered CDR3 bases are TGTGCCAGTAGTATGTTCGGACGGGGAAGCTCCTACGAG. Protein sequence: CASSMFGRGSSYE. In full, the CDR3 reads CASSMFGRGSSYEQYF. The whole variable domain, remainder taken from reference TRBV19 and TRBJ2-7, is DGGITQSPKYLFRKEGQNVTLSCEQNLNHDAMYWYRQDPGQGLRLIYYSQIVNDFQKGDIAEGYSVSREKKESFPLTVTSAQKNPTAFYLCASSMFGRGSSYEQYFGPGTRLTVT.

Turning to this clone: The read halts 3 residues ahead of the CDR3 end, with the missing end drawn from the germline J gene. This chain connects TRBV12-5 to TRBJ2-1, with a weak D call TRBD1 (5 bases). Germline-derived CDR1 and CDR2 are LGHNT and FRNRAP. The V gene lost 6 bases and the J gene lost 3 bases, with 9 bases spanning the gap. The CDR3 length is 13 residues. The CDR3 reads CASGLDSYNEQFF. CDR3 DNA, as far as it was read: TGTGCTAGTGGCCTTGACAGCTACAATGAG.

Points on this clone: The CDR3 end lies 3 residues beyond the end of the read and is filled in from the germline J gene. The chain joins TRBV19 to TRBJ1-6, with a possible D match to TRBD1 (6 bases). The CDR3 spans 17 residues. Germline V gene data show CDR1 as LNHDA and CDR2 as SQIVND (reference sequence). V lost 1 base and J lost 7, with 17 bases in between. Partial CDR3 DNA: TGTGCCAGTAGTATAGCTTTCTACAGGGTTACAAATTCACCC. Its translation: CASSIAFYRVTNSP. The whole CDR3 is CASSIAFYRVTNSPLHF. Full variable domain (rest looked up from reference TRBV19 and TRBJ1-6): DGGITQSPKYLFRKEGQNVTLSCEQNLNHDAMYWYRQDPGQGLRLIYYSQIVNDFQKGDIAEGYSVSREKKESFPLTVTSAQKNPTAFYLCASSIAFYRVTNSPLHFGNGTRLTVT.

CDR3 loop: CASRGQGNTGELFF. CDR3 DNA, as far as it was read: TGTGCCAGCAGAGGACAGGGGAACACCGGGGAG. The rearrangement links TRBV7-2 to TRBJ2-2, with 8 positions matching TRBD1. Read sequence stops 3 residues before the CDR3 end, and the germline J gene provides the missing end. CDR1 is SGHTA and CDR2 is FQGNSA in the germline V gene. V lost 6 bases, J lost 1 base, and 1 base stayed unmatched. This CDR3 region has 14 residues.

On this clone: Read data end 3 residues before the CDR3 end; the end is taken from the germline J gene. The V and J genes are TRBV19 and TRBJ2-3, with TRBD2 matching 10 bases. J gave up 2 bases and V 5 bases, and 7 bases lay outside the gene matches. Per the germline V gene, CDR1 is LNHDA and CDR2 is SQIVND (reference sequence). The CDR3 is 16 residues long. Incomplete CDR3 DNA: TGTGCCAGTAGTGGTAGCGGGGGGACCTCCACAGATACG. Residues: CASSGSGGTSTDT. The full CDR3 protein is CASSGSGGTSTDTQYF.

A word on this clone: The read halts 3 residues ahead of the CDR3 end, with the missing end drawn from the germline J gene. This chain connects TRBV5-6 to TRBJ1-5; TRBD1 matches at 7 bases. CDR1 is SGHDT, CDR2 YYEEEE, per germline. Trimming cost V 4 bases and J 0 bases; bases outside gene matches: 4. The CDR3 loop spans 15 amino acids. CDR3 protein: CASSLGQNSNQPQHF. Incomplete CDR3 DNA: TGTGCCAGCAGCCTGGGACAGAATAGCAATCAGCCC.

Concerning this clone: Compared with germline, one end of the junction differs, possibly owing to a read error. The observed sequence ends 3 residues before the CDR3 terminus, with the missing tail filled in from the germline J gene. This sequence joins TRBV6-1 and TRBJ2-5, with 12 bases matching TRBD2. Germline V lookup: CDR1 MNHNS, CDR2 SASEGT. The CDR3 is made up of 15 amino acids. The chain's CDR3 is CASREASGGAETQYF. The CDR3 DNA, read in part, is TGTGCCAGCAGGGAAGCTAGCGGGGGGGCAGAGACC.

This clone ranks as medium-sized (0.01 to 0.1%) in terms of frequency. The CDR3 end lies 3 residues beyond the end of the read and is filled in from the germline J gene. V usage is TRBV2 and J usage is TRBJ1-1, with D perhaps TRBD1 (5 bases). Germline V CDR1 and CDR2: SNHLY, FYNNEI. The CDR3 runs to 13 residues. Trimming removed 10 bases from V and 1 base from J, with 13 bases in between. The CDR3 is CANDRTPNTEAFF. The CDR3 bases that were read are TGTGCCAACGACAGAACCCCGAACACTGAA. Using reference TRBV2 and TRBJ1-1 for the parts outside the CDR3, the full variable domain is EPEVTQTPSHQVTQMGQEVILRCVPISNHLYFYWYRQILGQKVEFLVSFYNNEISEKSEIFDDQFSVERPDGSNFTLKIRSTKLEDSAMYFCANDRTPNTEAFFGQGTRLTVV.

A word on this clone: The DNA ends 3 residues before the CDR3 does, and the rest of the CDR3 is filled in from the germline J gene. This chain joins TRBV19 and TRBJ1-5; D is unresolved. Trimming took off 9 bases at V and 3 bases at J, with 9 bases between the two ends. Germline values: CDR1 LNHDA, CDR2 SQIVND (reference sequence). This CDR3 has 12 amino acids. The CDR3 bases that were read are TGTGCCAGCACAGAGGCCAATCAGCCC. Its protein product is CASTEANQP. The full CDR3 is CASTEANQPQHF.

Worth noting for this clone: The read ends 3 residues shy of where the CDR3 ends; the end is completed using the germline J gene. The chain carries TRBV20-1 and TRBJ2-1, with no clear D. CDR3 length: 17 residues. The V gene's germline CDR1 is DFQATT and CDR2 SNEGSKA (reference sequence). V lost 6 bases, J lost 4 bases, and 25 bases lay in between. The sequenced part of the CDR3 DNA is TGCAGTGCCAATCACGACGCAAGGTTTACTAATTACAATGAG. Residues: CSANHDARFTNYNE. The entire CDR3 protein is CSANHDARFTNYNEQFF.

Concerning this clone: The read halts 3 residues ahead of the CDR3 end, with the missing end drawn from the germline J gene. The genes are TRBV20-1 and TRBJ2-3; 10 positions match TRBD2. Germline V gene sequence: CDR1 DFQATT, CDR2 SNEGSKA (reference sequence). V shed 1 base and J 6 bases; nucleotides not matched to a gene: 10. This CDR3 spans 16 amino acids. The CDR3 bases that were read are TGCAGTGCTAGAGCTGGAGCGGGGGGGGGAGGGGATACG. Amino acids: CSARAGAGGGGDT. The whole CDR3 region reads CSARAGAGGGGDTQYF.

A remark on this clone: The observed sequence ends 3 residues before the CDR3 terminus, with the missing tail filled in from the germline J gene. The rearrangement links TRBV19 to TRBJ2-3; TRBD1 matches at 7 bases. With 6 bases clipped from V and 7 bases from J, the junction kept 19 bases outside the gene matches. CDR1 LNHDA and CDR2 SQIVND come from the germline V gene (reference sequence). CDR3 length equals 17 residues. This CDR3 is CASSTTGQASLSYTQYF. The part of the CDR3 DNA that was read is TGTGCCAGTAGCACCACCGGACAGGCGTCCCTTTCTTATACG.

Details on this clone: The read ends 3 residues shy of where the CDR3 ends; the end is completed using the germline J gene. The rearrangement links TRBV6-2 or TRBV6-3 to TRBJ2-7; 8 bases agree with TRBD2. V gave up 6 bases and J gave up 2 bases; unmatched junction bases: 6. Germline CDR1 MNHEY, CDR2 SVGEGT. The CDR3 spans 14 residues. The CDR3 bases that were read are TGTGCCAGCAGGTTGGCGGGGGGAGCCTACGAG. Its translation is CASRLAGGAYE. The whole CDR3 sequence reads CASRLAGGAYEQYF.

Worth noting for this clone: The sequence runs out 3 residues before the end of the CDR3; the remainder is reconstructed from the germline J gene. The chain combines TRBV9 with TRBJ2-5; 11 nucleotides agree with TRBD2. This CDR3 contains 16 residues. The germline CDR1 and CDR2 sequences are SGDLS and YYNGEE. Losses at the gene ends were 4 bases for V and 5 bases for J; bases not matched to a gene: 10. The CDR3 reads CASSPRVSGGGETQYF. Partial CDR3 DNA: TGTGCCAGCAGCCCCCGAGTTAGCGGGGGGGGTGAGACC.

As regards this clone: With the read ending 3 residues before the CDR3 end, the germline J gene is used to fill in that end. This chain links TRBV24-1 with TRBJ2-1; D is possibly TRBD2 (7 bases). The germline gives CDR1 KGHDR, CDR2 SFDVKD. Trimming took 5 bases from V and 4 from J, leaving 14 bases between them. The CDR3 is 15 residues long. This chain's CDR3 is CATSASRGAYNEQFF. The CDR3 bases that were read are TGTGCCACCAGTGCTTCCCGGGGGGCATACAATGAG.

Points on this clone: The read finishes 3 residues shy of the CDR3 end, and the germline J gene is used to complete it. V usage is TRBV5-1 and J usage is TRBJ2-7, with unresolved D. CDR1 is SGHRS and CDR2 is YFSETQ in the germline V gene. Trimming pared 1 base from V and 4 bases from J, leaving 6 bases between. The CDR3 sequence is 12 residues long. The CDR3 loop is CASSLSPYEQYF. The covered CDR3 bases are TGCGCCAGCAGCTTGTCCCCTTACGAG.